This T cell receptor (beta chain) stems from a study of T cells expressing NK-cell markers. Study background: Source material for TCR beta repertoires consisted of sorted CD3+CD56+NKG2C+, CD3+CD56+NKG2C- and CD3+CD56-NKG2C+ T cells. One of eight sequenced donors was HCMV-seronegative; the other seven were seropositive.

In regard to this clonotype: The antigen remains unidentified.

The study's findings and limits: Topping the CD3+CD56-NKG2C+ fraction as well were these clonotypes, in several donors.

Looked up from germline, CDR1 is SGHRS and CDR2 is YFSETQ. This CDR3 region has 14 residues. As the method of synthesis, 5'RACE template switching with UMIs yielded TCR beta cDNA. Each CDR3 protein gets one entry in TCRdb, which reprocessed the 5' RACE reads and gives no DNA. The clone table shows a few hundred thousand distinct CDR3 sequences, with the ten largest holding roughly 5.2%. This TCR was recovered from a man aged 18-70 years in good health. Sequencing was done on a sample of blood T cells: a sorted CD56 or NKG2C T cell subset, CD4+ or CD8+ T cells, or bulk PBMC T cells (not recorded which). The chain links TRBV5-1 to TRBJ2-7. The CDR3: CASSWDGEPYEQYF.